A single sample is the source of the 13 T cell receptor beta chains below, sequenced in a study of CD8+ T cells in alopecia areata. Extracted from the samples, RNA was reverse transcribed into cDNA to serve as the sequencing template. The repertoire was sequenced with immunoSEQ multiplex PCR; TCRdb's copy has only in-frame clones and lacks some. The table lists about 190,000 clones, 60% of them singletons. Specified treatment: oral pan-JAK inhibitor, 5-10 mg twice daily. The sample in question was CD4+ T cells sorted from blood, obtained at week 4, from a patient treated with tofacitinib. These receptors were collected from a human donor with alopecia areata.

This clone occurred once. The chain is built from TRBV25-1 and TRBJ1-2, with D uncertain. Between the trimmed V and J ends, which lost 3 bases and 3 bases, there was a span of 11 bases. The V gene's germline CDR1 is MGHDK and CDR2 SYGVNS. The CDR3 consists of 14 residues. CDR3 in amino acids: CASSEGSRDYGYTF. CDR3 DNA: TGTGCCAGCAGTGAGGGGAGTCGGGACTATGGCTACACCTTC.

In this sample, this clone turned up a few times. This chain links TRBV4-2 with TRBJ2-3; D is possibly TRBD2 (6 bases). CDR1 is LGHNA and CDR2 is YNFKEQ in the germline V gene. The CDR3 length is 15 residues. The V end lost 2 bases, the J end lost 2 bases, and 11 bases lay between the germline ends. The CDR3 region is CASSQIADPTDTQYF. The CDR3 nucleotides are TGTGCCAGCAGCCAAATAGCGGACCCCACAGATACGCAGTATTTT.

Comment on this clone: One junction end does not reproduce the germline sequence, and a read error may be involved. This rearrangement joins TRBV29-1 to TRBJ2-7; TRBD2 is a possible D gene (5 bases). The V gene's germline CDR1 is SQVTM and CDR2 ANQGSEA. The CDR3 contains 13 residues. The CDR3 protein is CAAEGRSRYEQYF. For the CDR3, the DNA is TGTGCAGCGGAAGGTCGCTCCCGCTACGAGCAGTACTTC.

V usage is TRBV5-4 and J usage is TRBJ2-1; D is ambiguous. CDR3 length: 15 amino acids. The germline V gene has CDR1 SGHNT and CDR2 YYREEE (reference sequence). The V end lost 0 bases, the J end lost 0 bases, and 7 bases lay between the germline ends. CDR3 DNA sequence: TGTGCCAGCAGCTTGGGCTTCGGCTCCTACAATGAGCAGTTCTTC. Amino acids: CASSLGFGSYNEQFF.

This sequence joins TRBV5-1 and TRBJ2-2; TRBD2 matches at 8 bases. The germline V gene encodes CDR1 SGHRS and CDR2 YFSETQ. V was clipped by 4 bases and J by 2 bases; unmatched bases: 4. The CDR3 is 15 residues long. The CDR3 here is CASSREGANTGELFF. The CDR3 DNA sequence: TGCGCCAGCAGCCGGGAGGGTGCTAACACCGGGGAGCTGTTTTTT.

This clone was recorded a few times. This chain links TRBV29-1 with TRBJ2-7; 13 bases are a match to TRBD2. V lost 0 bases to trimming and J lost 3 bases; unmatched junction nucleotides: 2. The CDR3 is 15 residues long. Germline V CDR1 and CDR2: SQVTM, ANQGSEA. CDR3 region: CSVEDRTSGSYEQYF. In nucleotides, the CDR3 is TGCAGCGTTGAAGACCGGACTAGCGGGAGCTACGAGCAGTACTTC.

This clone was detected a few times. CDR3: CASSGLATLYF. CDR3 DNA sequence: TGTGCCAGCAGTGGACTAGCGACCCTGTACTTC. The chain couples TRBV25-1 to TRBJ2-7; 8 positions match TRBD2. V was pared by 4 bases and J by 12 bases, with 5 bases of the junction left unmatched. This CDR3 has 11 residues. CDR1 is MGHDK, CDR2 SYGVNS, per germline.

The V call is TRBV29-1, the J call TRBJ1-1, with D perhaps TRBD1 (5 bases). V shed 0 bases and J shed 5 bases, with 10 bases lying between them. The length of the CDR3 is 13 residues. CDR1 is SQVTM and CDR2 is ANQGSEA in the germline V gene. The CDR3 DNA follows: TGCAGCGTTGAAGAGGGGGGAGGAACTGAAGCTTTCTTT. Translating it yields CSVEEGGGTEAFF.

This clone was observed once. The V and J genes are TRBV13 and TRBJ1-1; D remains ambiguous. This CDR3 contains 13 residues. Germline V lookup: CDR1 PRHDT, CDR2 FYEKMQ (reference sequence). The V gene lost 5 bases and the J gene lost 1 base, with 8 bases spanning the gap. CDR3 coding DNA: TGTGCCAGCAGCGCCTCCGGGAACACTGAAGCTTTCTTT. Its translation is CASSASGNTEAFF.

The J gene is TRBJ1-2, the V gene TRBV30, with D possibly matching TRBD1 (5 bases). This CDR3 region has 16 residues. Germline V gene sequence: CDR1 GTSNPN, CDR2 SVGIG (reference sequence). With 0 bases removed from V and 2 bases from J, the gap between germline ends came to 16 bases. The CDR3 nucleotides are TGTGCCTGGAGTGTATTGCTCAGGGTATCAAACTATGGCTACACCTTC. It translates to CAWSVLLRVSNYGYTF.

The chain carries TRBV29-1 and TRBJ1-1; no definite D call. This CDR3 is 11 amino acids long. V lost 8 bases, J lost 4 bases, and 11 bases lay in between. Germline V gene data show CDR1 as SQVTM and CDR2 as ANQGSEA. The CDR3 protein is CSSLRGTEAFF. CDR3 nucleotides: TGCAGCTCCCTTCGGGGCACTGAAGCTTTCTTT.

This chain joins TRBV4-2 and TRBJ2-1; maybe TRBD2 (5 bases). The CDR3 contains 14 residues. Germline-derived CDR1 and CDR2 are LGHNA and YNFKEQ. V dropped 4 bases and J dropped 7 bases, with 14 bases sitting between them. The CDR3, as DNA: TGTGCCAGCAGCCTTACGGGGAGTTGGAATGAGCAGTTCTTC. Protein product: CASSLTGSWNEQFF.

CDR3 nucleotides: TGTGCCAGCTCACTCGGACTGAGCTCCTACGAGCAGTACTTC. As protein: CASSLGLSSYEQYF. V usage is TRBV18 and J usage is TRBJ2-7; TRBD2 might be the D (5 bases). The CDR3 has 14 amino acids. The V gene lost 4 bases and the J gene lost 0 bases, with 10 bases spanning the gap. Per the germline V gene, CDR1 is KGHSH and CDR2 is LQKENI. The variable domain in full, with the rest retrieved from reference TRBV18 and TRBJ2-7, is NAGVMQNPRHLVRRRGQEARLRCSPMKGHSHVYWYRQLPEEGLKFMVYLQKENIIDESGMPKERFSAEFPKEGPSILRIQQVVRGDSAAYFCASSLGLSSYEQYFGPGTRLTVT.